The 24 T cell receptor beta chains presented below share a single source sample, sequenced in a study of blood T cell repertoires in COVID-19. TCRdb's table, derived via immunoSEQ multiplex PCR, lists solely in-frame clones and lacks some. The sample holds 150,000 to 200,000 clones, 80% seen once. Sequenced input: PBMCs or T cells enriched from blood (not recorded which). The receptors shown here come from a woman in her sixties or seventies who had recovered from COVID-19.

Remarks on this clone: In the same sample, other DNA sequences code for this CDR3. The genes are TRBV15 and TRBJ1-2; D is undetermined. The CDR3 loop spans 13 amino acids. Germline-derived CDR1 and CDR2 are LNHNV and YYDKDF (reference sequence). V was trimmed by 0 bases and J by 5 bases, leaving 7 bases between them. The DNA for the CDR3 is TGTGCCACCAGCAGAGATCCCGGGTATGGCTACACCTTC. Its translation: CATSRDPGYGYTF.

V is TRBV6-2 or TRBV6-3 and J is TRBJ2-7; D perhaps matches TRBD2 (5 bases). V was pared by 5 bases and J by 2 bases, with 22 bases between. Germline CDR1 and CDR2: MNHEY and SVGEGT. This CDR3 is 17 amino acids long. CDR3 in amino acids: CASSATRTGRATYEQYF. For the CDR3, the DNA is TGTGCCAGCAGTGCAACTAGGACGGGTAGGGCCACCTACGAGCAGTACTTC.

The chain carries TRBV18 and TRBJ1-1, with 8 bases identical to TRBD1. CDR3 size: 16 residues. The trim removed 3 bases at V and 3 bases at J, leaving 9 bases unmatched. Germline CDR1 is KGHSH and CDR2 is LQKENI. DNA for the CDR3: TGTGCCAGCTCACCTCGACAGGGGTTGGGGGACACTGAAGCTTTCTTT. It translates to CASSPRQGLGDTEAFF.

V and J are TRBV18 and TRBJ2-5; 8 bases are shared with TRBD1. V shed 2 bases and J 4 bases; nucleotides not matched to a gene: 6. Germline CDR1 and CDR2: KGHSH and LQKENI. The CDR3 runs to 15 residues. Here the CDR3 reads CASSPMQGAGETQYF. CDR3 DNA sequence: TGTGCCAGCTCACCAATGCAGGGGGCGGGAGAGACCCAGTACTTC. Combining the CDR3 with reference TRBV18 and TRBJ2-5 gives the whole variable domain NAGVMQNPRHLVRRRGQEARLRCSPMKGHSHVYWYRQLPEEGLKFMVYLQKENIIDESGMPKERFSAEFPKEGPSILRIQQVVRGDSAAYFCASSPMQGAGETQYFGPGTRLLVL.

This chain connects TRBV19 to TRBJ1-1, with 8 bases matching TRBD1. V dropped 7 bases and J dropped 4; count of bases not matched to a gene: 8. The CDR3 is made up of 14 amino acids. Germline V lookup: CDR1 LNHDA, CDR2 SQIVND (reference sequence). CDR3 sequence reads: CASNTGGRPTEAFF. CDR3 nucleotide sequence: TGTGCCAGTAACACAGGGGGGCGGCCCACTGAAGCTTTCTTT.

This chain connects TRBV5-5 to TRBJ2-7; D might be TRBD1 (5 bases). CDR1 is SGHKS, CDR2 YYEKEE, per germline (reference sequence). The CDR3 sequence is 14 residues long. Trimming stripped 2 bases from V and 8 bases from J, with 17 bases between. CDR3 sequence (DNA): TGTGCCAGCAGCTTCGACCTGTCCCAGGGTCAGCAGTACTTC. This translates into CASSFDLSQGQQYF.

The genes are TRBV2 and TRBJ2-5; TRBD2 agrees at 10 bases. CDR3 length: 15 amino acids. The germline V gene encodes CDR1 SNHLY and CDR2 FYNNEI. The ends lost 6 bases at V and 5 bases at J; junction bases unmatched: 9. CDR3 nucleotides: TGTGCCAGCAGCCGACTAGCGGGTGAGGGGGAGACCCAGTACTTC. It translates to CASSRLAGEGETQYF.

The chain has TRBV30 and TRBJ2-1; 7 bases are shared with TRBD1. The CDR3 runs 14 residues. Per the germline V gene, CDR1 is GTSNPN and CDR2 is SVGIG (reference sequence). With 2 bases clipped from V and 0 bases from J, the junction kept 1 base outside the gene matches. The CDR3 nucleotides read TGTGCCTGGAGTTGGACAGGCTCCTACAATGAGCAGTTCTTC. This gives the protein CAWSWTGSYNEQFF.

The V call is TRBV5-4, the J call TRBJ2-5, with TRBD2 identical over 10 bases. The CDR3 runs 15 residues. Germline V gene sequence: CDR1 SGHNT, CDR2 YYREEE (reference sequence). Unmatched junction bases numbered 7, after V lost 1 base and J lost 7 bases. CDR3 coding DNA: TGTGCCAGCAGCTTGCGGGGAGCTAGCGGGGGGACCCAGTACTTC. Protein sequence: CASSLRGASGGTQYF.

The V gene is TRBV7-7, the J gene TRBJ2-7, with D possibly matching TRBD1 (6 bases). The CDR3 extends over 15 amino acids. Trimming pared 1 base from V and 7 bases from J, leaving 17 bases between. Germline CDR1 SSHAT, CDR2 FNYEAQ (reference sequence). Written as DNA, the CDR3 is TGTGCCAGCAGCTTAGGGGTGGCAGGGGCGCAGGAGCAGTACTTC. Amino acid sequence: CASSLGVAGAQEQYF.

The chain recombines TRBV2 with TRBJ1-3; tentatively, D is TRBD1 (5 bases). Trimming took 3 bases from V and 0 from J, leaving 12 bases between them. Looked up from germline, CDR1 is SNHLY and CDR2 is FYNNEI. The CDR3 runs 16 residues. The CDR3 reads CASSDQVRGSGNTIYF. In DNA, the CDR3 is TGTGCCAGCAGTGATCAAGTTAGGGGCTCTGGAAACACCATATATTTT.

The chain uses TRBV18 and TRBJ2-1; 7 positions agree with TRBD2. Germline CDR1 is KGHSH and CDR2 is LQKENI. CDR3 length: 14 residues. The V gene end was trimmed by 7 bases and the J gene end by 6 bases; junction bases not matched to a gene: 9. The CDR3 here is CASFGLEASNEQFF. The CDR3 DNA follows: TGTGCCAGCTTCGGACTAGAGGCGTCCAATGAGCAGTTCTTC.

CDR3 sequence reads: CASSQDSVADTQYF. CDR3 coding DNA: TGTGCCAGCAGCCAAGATTCGGTAGCAGATACGCAGTATTTT. The V gene is TRBV3-1 (or the pseudogene TRBV3-2), the J gene TRBJ2-3; D call uncertain. The CDR3 spans 14 residues. The ends were cut back, 0 bases at V and 4 bases at J, with 8 bases in the middle. The germline V gene encodes CDR1 LGHDT and CDR2 YNNKEL (reference sequence).

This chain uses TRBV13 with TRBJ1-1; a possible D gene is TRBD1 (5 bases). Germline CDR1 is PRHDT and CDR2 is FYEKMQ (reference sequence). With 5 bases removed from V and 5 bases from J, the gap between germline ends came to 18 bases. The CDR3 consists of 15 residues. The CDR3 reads CASSQRRGLKTEAFF. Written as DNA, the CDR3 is TGTGCCAGCAGCCAAAGACGGGGGTTAAAGACTGAAGCTTTCTTT. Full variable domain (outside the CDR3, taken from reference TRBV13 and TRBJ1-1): AAGVIQSPRHLIKEKRETATLKCYPIPRHDTVYWYQQGPGQDPQFLISFYEKMQSDKGSIPDRFSAQQFSDYHSELNMSSLELGDSALYFCASSQRRGLKTEAFFGQGTRLTVV.

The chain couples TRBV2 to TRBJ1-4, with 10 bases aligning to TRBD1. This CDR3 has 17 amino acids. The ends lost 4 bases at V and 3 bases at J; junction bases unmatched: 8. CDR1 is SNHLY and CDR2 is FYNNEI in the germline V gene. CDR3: CASSVGTGVVANEKLFF. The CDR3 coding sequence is TGTGCCAGCAGTGTTGGGACAGGGGTTGTGGCTAATGAAAAACTGTTTTTT.

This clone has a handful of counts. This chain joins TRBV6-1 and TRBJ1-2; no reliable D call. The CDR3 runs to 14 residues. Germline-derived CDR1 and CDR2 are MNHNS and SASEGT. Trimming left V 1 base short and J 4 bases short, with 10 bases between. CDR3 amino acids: CASSEVEVLYGYTF. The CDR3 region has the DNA TGTGCCAGCAGTGAAGTAGAGGTTCTCTATGGCTACACCTTC.

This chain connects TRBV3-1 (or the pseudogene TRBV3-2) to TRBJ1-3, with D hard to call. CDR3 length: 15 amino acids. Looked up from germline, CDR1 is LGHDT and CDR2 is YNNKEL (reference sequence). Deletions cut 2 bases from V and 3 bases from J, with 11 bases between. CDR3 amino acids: CASSQLTAFGNTIYF. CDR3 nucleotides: TGTGCCAGCAGCCAACTAACTGCATTTGGAAACACCATATATTTT.

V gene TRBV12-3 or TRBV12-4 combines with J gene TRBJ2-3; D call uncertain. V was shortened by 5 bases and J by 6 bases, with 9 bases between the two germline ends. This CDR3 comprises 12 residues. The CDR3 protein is CASSLRPDTQYF. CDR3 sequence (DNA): TGTGCCAGCAGTCTCAGGCCGGATACGCAGTATTTT.

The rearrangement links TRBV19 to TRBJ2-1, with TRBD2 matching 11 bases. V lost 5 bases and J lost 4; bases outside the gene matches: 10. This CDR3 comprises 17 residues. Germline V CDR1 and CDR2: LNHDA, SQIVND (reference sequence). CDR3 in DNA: TGTGCCAGTAGTCTTAATAGCGGGGGGGCGGGTTACAATGAGCAGTTCTTC. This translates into CASSLNSGGAGYNEQFF.

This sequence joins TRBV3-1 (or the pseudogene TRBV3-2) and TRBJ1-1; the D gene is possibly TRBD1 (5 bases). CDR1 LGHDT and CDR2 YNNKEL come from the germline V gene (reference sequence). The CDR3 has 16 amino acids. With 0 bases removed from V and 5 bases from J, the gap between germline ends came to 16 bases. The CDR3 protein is CASSQDPTRGWTEAFF. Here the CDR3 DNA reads TGTGCCAGCAGCCAAGATCCCACACGGGGGTGGACTGAAGCTTTCTTT.

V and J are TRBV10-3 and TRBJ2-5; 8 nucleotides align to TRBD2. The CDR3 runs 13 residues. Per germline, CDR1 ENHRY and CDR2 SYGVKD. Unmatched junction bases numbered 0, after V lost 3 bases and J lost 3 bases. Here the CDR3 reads CAISELAEETQYF. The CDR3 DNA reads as TGTGCCATCAGTGAACTAGCGGAAGAGACCCAGTACTTC.

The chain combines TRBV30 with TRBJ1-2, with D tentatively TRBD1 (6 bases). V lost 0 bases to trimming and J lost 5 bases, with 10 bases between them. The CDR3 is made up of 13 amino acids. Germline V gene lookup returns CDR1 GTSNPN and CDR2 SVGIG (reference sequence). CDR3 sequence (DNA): TGTGCCTGGAGTGTCAGACAGGATTATGGCTACACCTTC. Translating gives CAWSVRQDYGYTF. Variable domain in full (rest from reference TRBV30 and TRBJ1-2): SQTIHQWPATLVQPVGSPLSLECTVEGTSNPNLYWYRQAAGRGLQLLFYSVGIGQISSEVPQNLSASRPQDRQFILSSKKLLLSDSGFYLCAWSVRQDYGYTFGSGTRLTVV.

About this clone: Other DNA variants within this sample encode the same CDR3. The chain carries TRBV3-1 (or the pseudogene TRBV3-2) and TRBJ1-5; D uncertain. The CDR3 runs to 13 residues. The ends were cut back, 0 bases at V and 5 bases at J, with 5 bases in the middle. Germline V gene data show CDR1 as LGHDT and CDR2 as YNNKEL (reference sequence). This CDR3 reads CASSQDRDQPQHF. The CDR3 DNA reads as TGTGCCAGCAGCCAAGATCGGGATCAGCCCCAGCATTTT.

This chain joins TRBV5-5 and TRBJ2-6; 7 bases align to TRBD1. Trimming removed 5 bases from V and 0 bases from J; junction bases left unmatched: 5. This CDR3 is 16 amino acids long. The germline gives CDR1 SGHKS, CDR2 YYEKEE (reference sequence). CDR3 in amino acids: CASRETGFSGANVLTF. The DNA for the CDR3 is TGTGCCAGCAGAGAGACAGGGTTCTCTGGGGCCAACGTCCTGACTTTC.